This T cell receptor beta chain comes out of a study of T cell repertoires in cytomegalovirus infection. CDR1 and CDR2 (germline): SGHVS, FQNEAQ. V gave up 5 bases and J gave up 10 bases; unmatched junction bases: 17. The CDR3 contains 18 residues. MiXCR was run by TCRdb on the reads, yielding one entry per CDR3 protein. The data contain about 100,000 distinct CDR3 sequences, 23% of them singletons. This clonotype was seen at least ten times. Sequencing used CD8+ T cells from PBMCs. The chain couples TRBV7-8 to TRBJ1-6; 10 bases align to TRBD1. The clonotype was recovered from a human donor in good health (CMV status not recorded). Some clones in this sample may be carry-over from other donors' samples. In nucleotides, the CDR3 is TGTGCCAGCAGCCGAAGAGGGACCGGGACAGGGGTTCTCTCACCCCTCCACTTT. This encodes CASSRRGTGTGVLSPLHF.